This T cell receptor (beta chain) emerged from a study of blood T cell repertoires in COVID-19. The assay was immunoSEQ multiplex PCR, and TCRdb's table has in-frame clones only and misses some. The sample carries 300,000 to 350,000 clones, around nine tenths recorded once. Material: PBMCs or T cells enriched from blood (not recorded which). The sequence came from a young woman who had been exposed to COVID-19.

The CDR3 protein is CASRKPGKETQYF. For the CDR3, the DNA is TGTGCCAGTAGAAAACCGGGAAAAGAGACCCAGTACTTC. The chain combines TRBV19 with TRBJ2-5; tentative D call: TRBD2 (5 bases). CDR1 and CDR2 from the germline V gene are LNHDA and SQIVND (reference sequence). CDR3 length equals 13 residues. The V end lost 6 bases, the J end lost 3 bases, and 11 bases lay between the germline ends.